One TCR beta chain is described in this entry. Its antigen is not yet known. No much larger clone is present one base from it, and per-base qualities are unavailable. The library relied on 5' RACE. Sequencing used an Illumina HiSeq 2500. A second 7 to 11 cycle PCR used a sample-barcoded 5' primer and a J-beta primer mix. Each TCR beta cDNA molecule received a unique molecular identifier from a template-switch 5' adaptor carrying 12 random nucleotides. Each sample yielded at least 2.5 million CDR3-containing paired-end reads. The Mint cDNA synthesis kit, primed by a TRBC-specific oligonucleotide, was used to synthesize first-strand cDNA from all RNA. All cDNA was treated with uracil-DNA glycosylase and then went through a first 18-cycle PCR with the universal primers M1SS and BC2_uni_R. From the authors' description of their analysis: Normalization of each sample was performed by random selection of 1 million high-quality reads, each carrying a distinct molecular identifier. Instead of being binned into consensus sequences, reads with shared molecular identifiers were discarded. MiTCR, run with a Q25 quality threshold and the strictest error-elimination algorithm, handled CDR3 identification, clonotype clustering and error correction. A nonparametric unseen species model with Euler transformation was used to estimate lower-bound total TCR beta diversity. The raw public reads went through TCRdb reprocessing: fastp at Q25, MiXCR clone calling, in-frame beta chains kept. Duplicate CDR3 protein sequences are folded into a single record with the most common DNA and genes. The V and J calls shown here were made by TCRdb, not taken from the authors' results. The sample records approximately 670,000 distinct CDR3 sequences, roughly 41% of which are singletons. Of the sample, approximately 29% falls within the top ten clones.

The data were taken from a study of blood T cells in healthy people across ages (dated by TCRdb to 2013 to 2016). For the study in its entirety: In model experiments, template switching captured roughly one uniquely barcoded TCR beta cDNA molecule for every two T cells. The study measured age-related changes in TCR beta repertoire diversity using deep sequencing normalized with unique cDNA molecular identifiers. The donors were divided into four age groups: young (average roughly 17 years), middle-aged (roughly 42), aged (about 60) and long-lived (about 84). To avoid experimental bias, donors of different ages were distributed randomly across sequencing lanes. The study analyzed two additional independent replicas of 1 million unique cDNA reads from the same blood draw for two donors, one aged 18 to 30 and one aged 80 or older.

Beyond this particular receptor, the publication reports: A strong correlation was found between observed TCR beta diversity and the percentage of naive T cells measured by flow cytometry. As age increased, observed TCR beta diversity per million T cells dropped in a roughly linear way, and a significant reduction was already evident by age 40. Total diversity estimates from one million sequenced T cells were considered lower bounds and underestimates. Bulk unsorted PBMC profiling prevented conclusive comparison of naive and antigen-experienced compartments. Donor CMV infection status was unknown, potentially confounding age-related changes in expanded clonotypes. Compared with the aged group, the long-lived group had more naive CD4+ T cells, fewer expanded clones and increased TCR diversity, suggesting age selection.

The donors were roughly 39 Caucasian individuals from Russia, aged roughly 6 to 95 years, who were systemically healthy. Approximately 9.3 milliliters of peripheral blood were collected from each donor into EDTA-treated Vacutainer tubes. Ficoll-Paque density-gradient centrifugation was used to isolate PBMCs, with at least 6 million per sample. Trizol reagent was used to extract total RNA from PBMCs, with at least 6 micrograms per sample. The percentages of naive CD45RAhigh/CD27high T cells were determined by flow cytometry on a PBMC aliquot from every donor. V lost 5 bases and J lost 5 bases, and the count of bases not matched to a germline gene is 9. Its CDR3 holds 15 amino acids, cysteine through phenylalanine. Solely the CDR3 DNA is kept, with 45 bases framed from the first base. Taken from the germline V gene, the CDR1 and CDR2 loops are SGHVS and FQNEAQ.

Sequenced sample: blood. This receptor was identified in a man older than 75 in good health. The chain was built from TRBV7-8 and TRBJ1-5; the central 7 bases match TRBD1. The CDR3 loop reads CASSPGTAPHQPQHF. The nucleotide sequence is TGTGCCAGCAGCCCGGGGACAGCTCCTCATCAGCCCCAGCATTTT.